The rows below give T cell receptor beta chains drawn from one sample of a study of blood T cell repertoires in COVID-19. Profiled with immunoSEQ multiplex PCR; TCRdb holds only in-frame clones, not every one. The sample holds roughly 150,000 clones; under 80% are singletons and the top ten take roughly 2.8%. Input material: peripheral blood. The receptors come from a man aged 65 to 79 with acute or convalescent COVID-19. CDR3s include the opening cysteine and the closing phenylalanine or tryptophan. D genes are given only for firm matches.

v_gene: TRBV5-1
d_gene: TRBD1
CDR3aa: CASSLDRGASREKLFF

v_gene: TRBV30
d_gene: -
CDR3aa: CAWSRNTEAFF

v_gene: TRBV4-2
d_gene: -
CDR3aa: CASSQPNMNSEAFF

v_gene: TRBV30
d_gene: -
CDR3aa: CAWSGTGWTEAFF

v_gene: TRBV28
d_gene: TRBD1
CDR3aa: CASSSPLSGQGVYEQYF

v_gene: TRBV18
d_gene: TRBD1
CDR3aa: CASSLRPGTENTEAFF

v_gene: TRBV25-1
d_gene: -
CDR3aa: CASSGGHGTMNTEAFF

v_gene: TRBV27
d_gene: TRBD1
CDR3aa: CASSHLRGQGATGELFF

v_gene: TRBV27
d_gene: TRBD1
CDR3aa: CASSPDRGQNSPLHF

v_gene: TRBV27
d_gene: TRBD1
CDR3aa: CASSLSYGTEYGYTF

v_gene: TRBV6-5
d_gene: -
CDR3aa: CASKVSGYTGELFF

v_gene: TRBV5-4
d_gene: TRBD1
CDR3aa: CASSSPDRKNTEAFF

v_gene: TRBV27
d_gene: TRBD1
CDR3aa: CASSSDRGAEAFF

v_gene: TRBV6-5
d_gene: TRBD1
CDR3aa: CASGRDRPRENIQYF

v_gene: TRBV19
d_gene: TRBD1
CDR3aa: CASRSGTVLNQPQHF

v_gene: TRBV5-6
d_gene: -
CDR3aa: CASSLRSNSNQPQHF

v_gene: TRBV27
d_gene: TRBD1
CDR3aa: CASSFSYRDRAWGYTF

v_gene: TRBV5-1
d_gene: -
CDR3aa: CASSREQGTGELFF

v_gene: TRBV9
d_gene: -
CDR3aa: CASSPWDSNNEQFF

v_gene: TRBV7-9
d_gene: -
CDR3aa: CASSTRDSPHEQYF

v_gene: TRBV5-4
d_gene: TRBD2
CDR3aa: CASSLKPQRAGGPGDTQYF

v_gene: TRBV18
d_gene: TRBD1
CDR3aa: CASSPSDRDGYTF

v_gene: TRBV5-4
d_gene: TRBD2
CDR3aa: CASSWKLAGGQETQYF

v_gene: TRBV5-8
d_gene: TRBD2
CDR3aa: CASSILLAGGLDTQYF

v_gene: TRBV6-2/TRBV6-3
d_gene: TRBD1
CDR3aa: CASSIPPGQGDEQYF

v_gene: TRBV3-1/TRBV3-2
d_gene: TRBD1
CDR3aa: CASSPRDRGYGYTF

v_gene: TRBV5-1
d_gene: TRBD2
CDR3aa: CASSLEGTSGPTGELFF

v_gene: TRBV7-9
d_gene: TRBD1
CDR3aa: CASSAQQGDTEAFF

v_gene: TRBV9
d_gene: TRBD1
CDR3aa: CASSVGQPNRNEKLFF

v_gene: TRBV5-1
d_gene: -
CDR3aa: CASSPLGSGAYEQYF

v_gene: TRBV11-2
d_gene: TRBD1
CDR3aa: CASSNNRGSRNSPLHF

v_gene: TRBV9
d_gene: -
CDR3aa: CASSVGLGQENEKLFF

v_gene: TRBV6-2/TRBV6-3
d_gene: TRBD2
CDR3aa: CASRPTSGRAEETQYF

v_gene: TRBV18
d_gene: TRBD2
CDR3aa: CASSPLGLAGGKLYNEQFF

v_gene: TRBV6-2/TRBV6-3
d_gene: TRBD2
CDR3aa: CASSYGGSINEQFF

v_gene: TRBV27
d_gene: -
CDR3aa: CASSVTGTRSYEQYF

v_gene: TRBV18
d_gene: -
CDR3aa: CASSPSPGSGGYTF

v_gene: TRBV5-1
d_gene: TRBD1
CDR3aa: CASSLTTDRVSGANVLTF

v_gene: TRBV11-3
d_gene: TRBD1
CDR3aa: CASSSTGQGHEQYF

v_gene: TRBV5-4
d_gene: TRBD1
CDR3aa: CASSPTGGAPYGYTF

v_gene: TRBV6-2/TRBV6-3
d_gene: -
CDR3aa: CASSYSTRGRGLNTEAFF

v_gene: TRBV6-4
d_gene: TRBD2
CDR3aa: CASSAGTSGGGTFF

v_gene: TRBV10-3
d_gene: -
CDR3aa: CAISSGHVSNQPQHF

v_gene: TRBV18
d_gene: TRBD2
CDR3aa: CASSPNLRTSGGFTDTQYF

v_gene: TRBV6-6
d_gene: -
CDR3aa: CASSPLAPLYNEQFF

v_gene: TRBV4-1
d_gene: -
CDR3aa: CASSPTPGFNYGYTF

v_gene: TRBV2
d_gene: -
CDR3aa: CASREGPSTEAFF

v_gene: TRBV5-1
d_gene: -
CDR3aa: CASSSISPLSTGELFF

v_gene: TRBV19
d_gene: -
CDR3aa: CASSIGGNTEAFF